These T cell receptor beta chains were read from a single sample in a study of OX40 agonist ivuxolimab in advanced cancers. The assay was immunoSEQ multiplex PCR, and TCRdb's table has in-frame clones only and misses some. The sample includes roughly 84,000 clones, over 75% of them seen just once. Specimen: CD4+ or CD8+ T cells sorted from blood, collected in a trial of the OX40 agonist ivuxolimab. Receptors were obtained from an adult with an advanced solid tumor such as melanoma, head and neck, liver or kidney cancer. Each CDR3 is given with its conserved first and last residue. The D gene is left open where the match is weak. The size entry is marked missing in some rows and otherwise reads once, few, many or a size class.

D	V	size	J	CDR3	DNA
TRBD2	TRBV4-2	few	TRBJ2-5	CASSQSSGSPETQYF	TGTGCCAGCAGCCAGTCTAGCGGGTCCCCGGAGACCCAGTACTTC
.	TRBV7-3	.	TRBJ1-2	CATLALEGKFGYTF	TGTGCCACCCTCGCGTTGGAGGGTAAGTTTGGCTACACCTTC
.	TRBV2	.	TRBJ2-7	CASSSGYEQYF	TGTGCCAGCAGCTCTGGCTACGAGCAGTACTTC
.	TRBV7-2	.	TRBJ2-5	CASSQTGTETQYF	TGTGCCAGCAGCCAAACAGGGACTGAGACCCAGTACTTC
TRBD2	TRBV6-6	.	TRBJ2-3	CASSYSGGTDTQYF	TGTGCCAGCAGTTACAGCGGGGGCACAGATACGCAGTATTTT
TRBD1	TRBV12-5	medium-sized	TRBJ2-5	CASDLFGTGSGTQYF	TGTGCTAGTGATCTATTCGGGACAGGGTCGGGGACCCAGTACTTC
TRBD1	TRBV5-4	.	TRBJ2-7	CASRPDTGVGEQYF	TGTGCCAGCAGACCCGATACAGGGGTTGGCGAGCAGTACTTC
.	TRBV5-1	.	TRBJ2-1	CASSSTTLTAYNEQFF	TGCGCCAGCAGCTCCACGACCCTAACCGCCTACAATGAGCAGTTCTTC
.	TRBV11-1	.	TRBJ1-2	CASSLARGDTRFYGYTF	TGTGCCAGCAGCTTAGCGCGTGGCGACACCAGATTCTATGGCTACACCTTC
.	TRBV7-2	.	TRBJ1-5	CASSQDSLNFNQPQHF	TGTGCCAGCAGCCAAGACAGCCTTAATTTCAATCAGCCCCAGCATTTT
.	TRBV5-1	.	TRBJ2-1	CASSLGTPGISGGYNEQFF	TGCGCCAGCAGCTTGGGAACCCCTGGGATTAGCGGAGGCTACAATGAGCAGTTCTTC
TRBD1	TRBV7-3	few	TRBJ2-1	CASSSSTGGFYNEQFF	TGTGCCAGCAGCTCCTCGACAGGGGGCTTTTACAATGAGCAGTTCTTC
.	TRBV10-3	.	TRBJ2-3	CAIGTDITDTQYF	TGTGCCATCGGGACCGATATCACAGATACGCAGTATTTT
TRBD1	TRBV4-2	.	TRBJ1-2	CASSQDLLRDRDYGYTF	TGTGCCAGCAGCCAAGATTTGTTGCGGGACAGGGACTATGGCTACACCTTC
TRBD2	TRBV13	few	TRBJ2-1	CASSLRAGVEQFF	TGTGCCAGCAGCTTAAGGGCGGGGGTGGAGCAGTTCTTC
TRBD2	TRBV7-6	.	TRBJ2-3	CASSSRTSGRDTQYF	TGTGCCAGCAGCTCCAGGACTAGCGGGAGAGATACGCAGTATTTT
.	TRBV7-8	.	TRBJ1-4	CASSDKRTNEKLFF	TGTGCCAGCAGCGACAAACGAACTAATGAAAAACTGTTTTTT
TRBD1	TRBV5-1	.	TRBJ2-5	CASSAQGALPETQYF	TGCGCCAGCAGCGCCCAGGGGGCGCTACCAGAGACCCAGTACTTC
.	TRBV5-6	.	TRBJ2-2	CASSFLILSTGELFF	TGTGCCAGCAGCTTTTTAATACTGAGCACCGGGGAGCTGTTTTTT
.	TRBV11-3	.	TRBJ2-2	CASSLGGSTGELFF	TGTGCCAGCAGCTTAGGGGGGTCCACCGGGGAGCTGTTTTTT
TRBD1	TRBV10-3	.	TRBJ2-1	CAIRPDRGYNEQFF	TGTGCCATCAGACCTGACAGGGGCTACAATGAGCAGTTCTTC
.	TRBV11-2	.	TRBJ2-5	CASSRKETQYF	TGTGCCAGCAGCAGAAAAGAGACCCAGTACTTC
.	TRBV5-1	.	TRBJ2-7	CASSLDGYEQYF	TGCGCCAGCAGCCTGGACGGTTACGAGCAGTACTTC
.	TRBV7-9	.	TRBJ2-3	CASSLAPSLLATDTQYF	TGTGCCAGCAGCTTAGCCCCCAGTCTCCTGGCCACAGATACGCAGTATTTT
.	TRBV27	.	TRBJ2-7	CASSFSGVGFNEQYF	TGTGCCAGCAGTTTTTCGGGAGTAGGATTCAACGAGCAGTACTTC
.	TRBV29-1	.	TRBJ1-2	CSVEFGNGYTF	TGCAGCGTTGAATTTGGGAATGGCTACACCTTC
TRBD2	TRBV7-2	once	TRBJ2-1	CASSLTGGRAYNEQFF	TGTGCCAGCAGCTTAACCGGCGGGAGGGCCTACAATGAGCAGTTCTTC
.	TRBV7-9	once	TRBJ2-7	CASSLGAGYEQYF	TGTGCCAGCAGCTTAGGAGCGGGCTACGAGCAGTACTTC
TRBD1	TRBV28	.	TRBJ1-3	CAVFGTGAAGNTIYF	TGTGCCGTATTTGGGACAGGGGCGGCTGGAAACACCATATATTTT
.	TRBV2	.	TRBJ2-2	CAKKIATTGELFF	TGTGCCAAAAAAATAGCAACGACCGGGGAGCTGTTTTTT
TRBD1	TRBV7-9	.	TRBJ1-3	CASSPYRGLSGNTIYF	TGTGCCAGCAGCCCATACAGGGGACTCTCTGGAAACACCATATATTTT
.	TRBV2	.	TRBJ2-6	CASSVSSFEVQAGANVLTF	TGTGCCAGCAGCGTCAGTTCTTTTGAGGTTCAAGCCGGGGCCAACGTCCTGACTTTC
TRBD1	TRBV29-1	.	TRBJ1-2	CSVDQGERGYTF	TGCAGCGTTGACCAGGGGGAGCGTGGCTACACCTTC